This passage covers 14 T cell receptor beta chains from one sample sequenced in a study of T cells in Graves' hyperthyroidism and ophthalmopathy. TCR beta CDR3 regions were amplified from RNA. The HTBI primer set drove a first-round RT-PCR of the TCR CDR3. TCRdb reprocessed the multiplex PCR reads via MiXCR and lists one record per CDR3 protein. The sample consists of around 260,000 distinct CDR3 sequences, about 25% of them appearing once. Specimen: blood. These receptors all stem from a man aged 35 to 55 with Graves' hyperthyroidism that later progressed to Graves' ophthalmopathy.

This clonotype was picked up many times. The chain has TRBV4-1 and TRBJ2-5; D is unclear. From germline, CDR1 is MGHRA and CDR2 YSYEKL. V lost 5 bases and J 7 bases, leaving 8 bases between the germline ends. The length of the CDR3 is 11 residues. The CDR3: CASSFEGTQYF. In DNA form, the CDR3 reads TGCGCCAGCAGCTTTGAAGGGACCCAGTACTTC.

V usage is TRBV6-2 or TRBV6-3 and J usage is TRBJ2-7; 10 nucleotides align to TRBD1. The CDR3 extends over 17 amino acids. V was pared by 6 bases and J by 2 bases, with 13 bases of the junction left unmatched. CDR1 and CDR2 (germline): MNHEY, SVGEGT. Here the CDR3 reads CASSPGQGKRTAYEQYF. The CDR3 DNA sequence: TGTGCCAGCAGCCCGGGACAGGGGAAAAGGACCGCCTACGAGCAGTACTTC.

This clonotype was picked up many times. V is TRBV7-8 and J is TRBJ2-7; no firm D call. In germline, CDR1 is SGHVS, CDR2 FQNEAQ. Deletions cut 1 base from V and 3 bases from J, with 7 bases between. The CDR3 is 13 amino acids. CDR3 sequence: CASSLGPVYEQYF. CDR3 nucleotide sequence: TGTGCCAGCAGCTTAGGCCCGGTCTACGAGCAGTACTTC.

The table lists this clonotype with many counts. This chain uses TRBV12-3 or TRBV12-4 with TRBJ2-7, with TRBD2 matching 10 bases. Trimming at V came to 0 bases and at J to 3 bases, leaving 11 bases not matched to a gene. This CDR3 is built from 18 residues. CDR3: CASSLALGLAGVGYEQYF. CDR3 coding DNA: TGTGCCAGCAGTTTAGCGCTTGGCCTAGCGGGAGTCGGCTACGAGCAGTACTTC.

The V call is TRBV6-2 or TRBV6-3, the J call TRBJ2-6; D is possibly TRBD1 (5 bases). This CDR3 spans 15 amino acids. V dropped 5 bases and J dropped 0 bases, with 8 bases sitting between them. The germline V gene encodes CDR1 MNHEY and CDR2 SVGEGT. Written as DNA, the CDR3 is TGTGCCAGCAGTGACAGATTCTCTGGGGCCAACGTCCTGACTTTC. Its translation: CASSDRFSGANVLTF.

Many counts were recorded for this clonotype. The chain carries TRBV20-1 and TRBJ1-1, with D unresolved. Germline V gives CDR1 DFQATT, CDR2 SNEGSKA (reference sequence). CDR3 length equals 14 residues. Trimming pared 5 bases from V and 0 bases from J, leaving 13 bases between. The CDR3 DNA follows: TGCAGTGCTTCCCCTGGGCTACTGAACACTGAAGCTTTCTTT. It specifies CSASPGLLNTEAFF.

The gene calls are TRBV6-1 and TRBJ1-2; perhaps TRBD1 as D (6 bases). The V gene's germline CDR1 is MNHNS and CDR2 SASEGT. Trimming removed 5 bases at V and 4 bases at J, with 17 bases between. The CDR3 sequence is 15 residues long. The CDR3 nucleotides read TGTGCCAGCAGTACCACCTACAGGGCTAGCTATGGCTACACCTTC. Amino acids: CASSTTYRASYGYTF.

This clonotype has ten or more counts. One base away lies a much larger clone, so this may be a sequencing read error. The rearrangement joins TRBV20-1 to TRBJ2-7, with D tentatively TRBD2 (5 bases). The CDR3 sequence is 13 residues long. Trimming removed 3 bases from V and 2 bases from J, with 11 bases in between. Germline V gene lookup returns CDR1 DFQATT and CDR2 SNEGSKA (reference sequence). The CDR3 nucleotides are TGCAGTGCTAGTAGAGCGGACCCCTACGAGCAGTACTTC. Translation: CSASRADPYEQYF.

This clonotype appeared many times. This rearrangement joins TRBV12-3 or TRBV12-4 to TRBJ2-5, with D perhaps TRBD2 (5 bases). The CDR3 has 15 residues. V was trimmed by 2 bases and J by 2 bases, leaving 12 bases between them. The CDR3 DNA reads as TGTGCCAGCAGTTTAAGGGCGGGTAGACAAGAGACCCAGTACTTC. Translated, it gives CASSLRAGRQETQYF.

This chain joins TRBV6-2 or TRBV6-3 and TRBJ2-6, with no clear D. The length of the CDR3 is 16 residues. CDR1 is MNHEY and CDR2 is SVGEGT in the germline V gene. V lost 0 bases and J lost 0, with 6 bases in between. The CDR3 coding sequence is TGTGCCAGCAGTTACTCGGGCCCCTCTGGGGCCAACGTCCTGACTTTC. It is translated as CASSYSGPSGANVLTF.

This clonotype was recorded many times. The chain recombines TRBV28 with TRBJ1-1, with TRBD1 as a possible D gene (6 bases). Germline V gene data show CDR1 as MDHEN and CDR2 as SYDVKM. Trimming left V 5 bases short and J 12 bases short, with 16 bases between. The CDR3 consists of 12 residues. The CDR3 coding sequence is TGTGCCAGCAGTGATACCGGGACATCGACTTTCTTT. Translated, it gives CASSDTGTSTFF.

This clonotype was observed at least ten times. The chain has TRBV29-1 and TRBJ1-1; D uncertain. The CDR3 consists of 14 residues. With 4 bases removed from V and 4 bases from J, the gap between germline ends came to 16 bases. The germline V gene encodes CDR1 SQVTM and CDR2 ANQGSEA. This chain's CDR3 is CSVVFSAFSTEAFF. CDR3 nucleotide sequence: TGCAGCGTTGTGTTCTCTGCATTCAGCACTGAAGCTTTCTTT.

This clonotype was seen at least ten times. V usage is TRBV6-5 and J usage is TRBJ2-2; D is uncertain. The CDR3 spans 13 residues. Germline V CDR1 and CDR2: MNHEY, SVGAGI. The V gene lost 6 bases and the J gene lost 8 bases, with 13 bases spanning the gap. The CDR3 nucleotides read TGTGCCAGCAGAACCGCCGGTCCTGGGGAGCTGTTTTTT. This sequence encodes CASRTAGPGELFF.

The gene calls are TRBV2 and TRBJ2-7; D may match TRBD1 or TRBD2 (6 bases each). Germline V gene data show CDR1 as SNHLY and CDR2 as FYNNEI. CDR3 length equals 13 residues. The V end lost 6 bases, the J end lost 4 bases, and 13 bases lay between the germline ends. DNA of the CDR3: TGTGCCAGCAGCCTGCGGGACATTTACGAGCAGTACTTC. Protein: CASSLRDIYEQYF.